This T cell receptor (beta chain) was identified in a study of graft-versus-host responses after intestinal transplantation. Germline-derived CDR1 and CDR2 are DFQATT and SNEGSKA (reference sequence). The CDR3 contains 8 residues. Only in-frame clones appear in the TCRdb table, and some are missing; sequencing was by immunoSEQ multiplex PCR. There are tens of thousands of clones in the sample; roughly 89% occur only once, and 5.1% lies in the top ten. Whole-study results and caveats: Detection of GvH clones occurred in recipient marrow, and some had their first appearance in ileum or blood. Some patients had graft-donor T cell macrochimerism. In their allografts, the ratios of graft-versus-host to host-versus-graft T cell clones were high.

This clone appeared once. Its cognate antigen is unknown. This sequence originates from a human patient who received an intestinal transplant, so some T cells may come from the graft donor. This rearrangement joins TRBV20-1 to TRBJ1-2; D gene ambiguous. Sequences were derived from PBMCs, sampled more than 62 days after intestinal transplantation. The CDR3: CRDGGYTF. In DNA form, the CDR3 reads TGCAGGGACGGGGGCTACACCTTC.